These 32 T cell receptor beta chains were all obtained from the same sample, sequenced in a study of blood T cell repertoires in COVID-19. Only in-frame clones appear in the TCRdb table, and some are missing; sequencing was by immunoSEQ multiplex PCR. Among around 300,000 clones, 88% were seen once, and the ten largest hold 3% to 4%. Specimen: peripheral blood. The source is a woman in her forties or fifties with active or convalescent COVID-19.

J is TRBJ2-6 and V is TRBV4-1, with unresolved D. There are 17 residues in the CDR3. CDR1 MGHRA and CDR2 YSYEKL come from the germline V gene. V dropped 3 bases and J dropped 0 bases, with 12 bases sitting between them. Written as DNA, the CDR3 is TGCGCCAGCAGCCACGCGGTAGGCGACTCTGGGGCCAACGTCCTGACTTTC. This encodes CASSHAVGDSGANVLTF.

CDR3: CASSIPPGTGANQPQHF. In DNA, the CDR3 is TGTGCCAGTAGTATTCCCCCTGGGACAGGGGCAAATCAGCCCCAGCATTTT. V gene TRBV19 combines with J gene TRBJ1-5, with 10 bases matching TRBD1. This CDR3 is 17 amino acids long. Germline V gene lookup returns CDR1 LNHDA and CDR2 SQIVND (reference sequence). V shed 3 bases, J shed 4 bases, and the junction held 9 bases outside the gene matches.

This chain connects TRBV4-1 to TRBJ2-2, with 9 bases identical to TRBD1. Germline CDR1 MGHRA, CDR2 YSYEKL. The CDR3 runs 17 residues. J was trimmed by 8 bases and V by 1 base; bases with no gene match: 11. The CDR3 DNA is TGCGCCAGCAGCCAAGCCCCGGGACAGGGTTCTACTGGGGAGCTGTTTTTT. It is translated as CASSQAPGQGSTGELFF.

This chain uses TRBV10-1 with TRBJ2-7, with a tentative D call TRBD2 (6 bases). Trimming left V 0 bases short and J 9 bases short, with 21 bases between. This CDR3 contains 16 residues. The germline CDR1 and CDR2 sequences are WNHNN and SYGVQD (reference sequence). In nucleotides, the CDR3 is TGCGCCAGCAGTGAGTCGAACGGCGGGACCCCCGGATGGCAGTACTTC. Translation gives CASSESNGGTPGWQYF.

The chain links TRBV2 to TRBJ1-1; D is undetermined. With 4 bases removed from V and 1 base from J, the gap between germline ends came to 10 bases. The CDR3 has 14 amino acids. Germline V lookup: CDR1 SNHLY, CDR2 FYNNEI. The CDR3 coding sequence is TGTGCCAGCAGTGCGGAGATACCGAACACTGAAGCTTTCTTT. Its protein is CASSAEIPNTEAFF.

The rearrangement joins TRBV19 to TRBJ2-3; TRBD2 aligns across 12 bases. Germline V gene lookup returns CDR1 LNHDA and CDR2 SQIVND (reference sequence). The CDR3 runs 18 residues. V dropped 3 bases and J dropped 4; count of bases not matched to a gene: 11. CDR3 DNA sequence: TGTGCCAGTAGTATTTCGGCTAGCGGGAGGGGTTGGGCAGATACGCAGTATTTT. This encodes CASSISASGRGWADTQYF.

The rearrangement uses TRBV27 and TRBJ2-7, with 8 nucleotides matching TRBD1. This CDR3 is built from 16 residues. CDR1 is MNHEY and CDR2 is SMNVEV in the germline V gene (reference sequence). Losses at the gene ends were 3 bases for V and 4 bases for J; bases not matched to a gene: 11. This chain's CDR3 is CASSFSQGQVEYEQYF. The CDR3 bases are TGTGCCAGCAGTTTCAGCCAGGGACAGGTTGAGTACGAGCAGTACTTC.

This clone was observed a single time. CDR3 sequence: CASSLAAGAGAEAFF. CDR3 DNA sequence: TGTGCCAGCAGTTTAGCAGCAGGGGCTGGCGCTGAAGCTTTCTTT. V is TRBV27 and J is TRBJ1-1; D might be TRBD1 (6 bases). Germline CDR1 is MNHEY and CDR2 is SMNVEV (reference sequence). V lost 2 bases and J lost 6, with 16 bases in between. The CDR3 spans 15 residues.

The chain combines TRBV9 with TRBJ2-7; the match to TRBD1 covers 7 bases. This CDR3 is 14 amino acids long. Germline CDR1 and CDR2: SGDLS and YYNGEE. The junction had 5 bases not matched to a gene; V was cut back by 4 bases and J by 1 base. The CDR3, as DNA: TGTGCCAGCAGCCCACACAGGGGTTCCTACGAGCAGTACTTC. It specifies CASSPHRGSYEQYF. The full variable domain, in which reference TRBV9 and TRBJ2-7 provide the parts outside the CDR3, is DSGVTQTPKHLITATGQRVTLRCSPRSGDLSVYWYQQSLDQGLQFLIQYYNGEERAKGNILERFSAQQFPDLHSELNLSSLELGDSALYFCASSPHRGSYEQYFGPGTRLTVT.

The V and J genes are TRBV3-1 (or the pseudogene TRBV3-2) and TRBJ2-1; 9 bases are shared with TRBD2. CDR1 and CDR2 (germline): LGHDT, YNNKEL (reference sequence). The CDR3 has 17 residues. V lost 0 bases and J lost 0; bases outside the gene matches: 3. The CDR3 DNA follows: TGTGCCAGCAGCCAAGAATGGCGGGGGGGCTCCTACAATGAGCAGTTCTTC. Translating gives CASSQEWRGGSYNEQFF.

This clone occurred a few times. J is TRBJ2-4 and V is TRBV19; a possible D gene is TRBD1 (5 bases). From germline, CDR1 is LNHDA and CDR2 SQIVND (reference sequence). The length of the CDR3 is 15 residues. V was shortened by 3 bases and J by 8 bases, with 17 bases between the two germline ends. For the CDR3, the DNA is TGTGCCAGTAGTATCTCGTTGGTCAGGGTGGACATTCAGTACTTC. Translating it yields CASSISLVRVDIQYF.

The chain is built from TRBV6-5 and TRBJ2-7; the match to TRBD1 covers 9 bases. The germline V gene encodes CDR1 MNHEY and CDR2 SVGAGI. This CDR3 has 16 amino acids. V lost 4 bases and J lost 6; bases outside the gene matches: 13. The CDR3 loop reads CASSSGGTGRFSEQYF. The CDR3 coding sequence is TGTGCCAGCAGTTCCGGCGGGACAGGGAGGTTTTCCGAGCAGTACTTC.

The genes are TRBV28 and TRBJ1-2, with 8 bases matching TRBD1. The CDR3 spans 15 residues. CDR1 and CDR2 from the germline V gene are MDHEN and SYDVKM. Losses at the gene ends were 4 bases for V and 2 bases for J; bases not matched to a gene: 6. CDR3 sequence: CASSWNRGGNYGYTF. As DNA, the CDR3 is TGTGCCAGCAGTTGGAACAGGGGGGGGAACTATGGCTACACCTTC.

A word on this clone: One end of the junction fails to match germline, which may point to a read error. The chain carries TRBV3-1 (or the pseudogene TRBV3-2) and TRBJ1-1, with TRBD1 identical over 9 bases. The CDR3 loop spans 15 amino acids. Germline V gene data show CDR1 as LGHDT and CDR2 as YNNKEL (reference sequence). The CDR3 sequence is CASRQGQGRSTEAFF. The CDR3 DNA follows: TGTGCCAGCAGACAAGGACAGGGGAGGAGCACTGAAGCTTTCTTT.

The rearrangement links TRBV7-2 to TRBJ1-5, with D possibly being TRBD1 (5 bases). V dropped 3 bases and J dropped 5 bases, with 8 bases sitting between them. The length of the CDR3 is 13 residues. CDR1 and CDR2 from the germline V gene are SGHTA and FQGNSA. DNA for the CDR3: TGTGCCAGCAGCTTCCGGGGGGATCAGCCCCAGCATTTT. Translation gives CASSFRGDQPQHF.

V is TRBV20-1 and J is TRBJ2-2; a weak D match, TRBD2 (5 bases). Germline V gene data show CDR1 as DFQATT and CDR2 as SNEGSKA (reference sequence). This CDR3 contains 14 residues. V dropped 3 bases and J dropped 4 bases, with 12 bases sitting between them. CDR3 residues: CSASGGWVTGELFF. CDR3 coding DNA: TGCAGTGCTAGTGGAGGATGGGTCACCGGGGAGCTGTTTTTT.

The V call is TRBV27, the J call TRBJ1-2; TRBD1 might be the D (5 bases). The V gene's germline CDR1 is MNHEY and CDR2 SMNVEV (reference sequence). With 6 bases removed from V and 7 bases from J, the gap between germline ends came to 18 bases. CDR3 length: 14 amino acids. This CDR3 is CASRTGGTVFGYTF. In DNA form, the CDR3 reads TGTGCCAGCAGGACCGGAGGGACCGTCTTTGGCTACACCTTC.

The chain employs TRBV6-5 and TRBJ1-2, with unresolved D. CDR1 MNHEY and CDR2 SVGAGI come from the germline V gene. V was shortened by 0 bases and J by 8 bases, with 19 bases between the two germline ends. The CDR3 extends over 16 amino acids. The CDR3 DNA is TGTGCCAGCAGTTACTCGCGGCACGAGGTTCTTAGGGGCTACACCTTC. Translated, it gives CASSYSRHEVLRGYTF.

The V and J genes are TRBV7-3 and TRBJ2-7; 10 bases line up with TRBD2. CDR1 is SGHTA and CDR2 is FQGTGA in the germline V gene. The CDR3 is made up of 17 amino acids. V gave up 2 bases and J gave up 6 bases; unmatched junction bases: 13. This CDR3 is CASSLGGTSVSEGEQYF. The CDR3 bases are TGTGCCAGCAGCTTAGGTGGGACTAGCGTCTCCGAGGGCGAGCAGTACTTC.

Here the CDR3 reads CASRRGGHQPQHF. The CDR3 DNA sequence: TGTGCCAGTCGCCGGGGAGGACATCAGCCCCAGCATTTT. The chain couples TRBV12-3 or TRBV12-4 to TRBJ1-5; D remains ambiguous. The CDR3 spans 13 residues. The ends were cut back, 9 bases at V and 5 bases at J, with 14 bases in the middle.

The CDR3 DNA sequence: TGTGCCAGCAGCCCTGGGGGGGACAGGGGGCAGCCCCAGCATTTT. The encoded protein is CASSPGGDRGQPQHF. The J gene is TRBJ1-5, the V gene TRBV7-9; 11 nucleotides align to TRBD1. The CDR3 has 15 amino acids. V dropped 5 bases and J dropped 7; count of bases not matched to a gene: 7. The germline CDR1 and CDR2 sequences are SEHNR and FQNEAQ (reference sequence).

This clone was detected only once. V usage is TRBV6-5 and J usage is TRBJ1-3; 8 bases are a match to TRBD1. Trimming cost V 4 bases and J 9 bases; bases outside gene matches: 11. The germline CDR1 and CDR2 sequences are MNHEY and SVGAGI. The CDR3 runs 15 residues. CDR3 DNA sequence: TGTGCCAGCAGTTCCCAGGGGGCCCCGATCGGCACCATATATTTT. Translated: CASSSQGAPIGTIYF.

The chain recombines TRBV2 with TRBJ2-1; D is uncertain. Trimming removed 2 bases from V and 9 bases from J, with 14 bases in between. Germline-derived CDR1 and CDR2 are SNHLY and FYNNEI. The CDR3 has 14 amino acids. CDR3 loop: CASSEIVSLGEQFF. CDR3 nucleotides: TGTGCCAGCAGTGAAATCGTTAGTCTAGGTGAGCAGTTCTTC.

The rearrangement links TRBV25-1 to TRBJ2-7, with D possibly TRBD2 on 5 matching bases. The V end lost 3 bases, the J end lost 9 bases, and 15 bases lay between the germline ends. Germline loops: CDR1 MGHDK, CDR2 SYGVNS. The length of the CDR3 is 13 residues. This CDR3 is CASSDVLDSWQYF. CDR3 nucleotides: TGTGCCAGCAGTGACGTACTAGATAGTTGGCAGTACTTC.

The chain has TRBV6-4 and TRBJ2-7, with 7 bases that match TRBD2. This CDR3 contains 17 residues. After removal of 0 bases from V and 3 bases from J, the junction contained 11 bases not matched to a gene. In germline, CDR1 is MRHNA, CDR2 SNTAGT. As DNA, the CDR3 is TGTGCCAGCAGTGACTCGTGGGACTACTTAACAATCTACGAGCAGTACTTC. Its protein is CASSDSWDYLTIYEQYF.

This clone was seen once. This rearrangement joins TRBV27 to TRBJ1-3; D not resolved. V lost 0 bases to trimming and J lost 0 bases, with 6 bases between them. CDR1 and CDR2 from the germline V gene are MNHEY and SMNVEV (reference sequence). The CDR3 runs to 15 residues. For the CDR3, the DNA is TGTGCCAGCAGTTTATCTGTGTACTCTGGAAACACCATATATTTT. Protein: CASSLSVYSGNTIYF.

This clone was seen only once. CDR3 protein: CASSLEEQPQHF. CDR3 nucleotides: TGTGCCAGCAGCTTAGAGGAGCAGCCCCAGCATTTT. This chain joins TRBV7-9 and TRBJ1-5; D unresolved. CDR3 length: 12 residues. Germline V gene lookup returns CDR1 SEHNR and CDR2 FQNEAQ (reference sequence). V was pared by 1 base and J by 7 bases, with 5 bases between.

This sequence joins TRBV5-1 and TRBJ1-4; TRBD1 is a possible D gene (5 bases). Trimming shortened V by 7 bases and J by 3 bases, and 10 bases separated the two germline ends. Germline values: CDR1 SGHRS, CDR2 YFSETQ. The CDR3 has 13 residues. This CDR3 reads CASATDPNEKLFF. The DNA of the CDR3 is TGCGCCAGCGCGACAGACCCTAATGAAAAACTGTTTTTT. The full variable domain, with the rest looked up from reference TRBV5-1 and TRBJ1-4, is KAGVTQTPRYLIKTRGQQVTLSCSPISGHRSVSWYQQTPGQGLQFLFEYFSETQRNKGNFPGRFSGRQFSNSRSEMNVSTLELGDSALYLCASATDPNEKLFFGSGTQLSVL.

The chain joins TRBV3-1 (or the pseudogene TRBV3-2) to TRBJ2-2; D unclear. The ends were cut back, 2 bases at V and 5 bases at J, with 6 bases in the middle. Germline V gives CDR1 LGHDT, CDR2 YNNKEL (reference sequence). There are 13 residues in the CDR3. CDR3 protein: CASSQLSTGELFF. The CDR3 region has the DNA TGTGCCAGCAGCCAATTGTCAACCGGGGAGCTGTTTTTT.

This chain links TRBV7-9 with TRBJ2-1, with 13 bases identical to TRBD2. The CDR3 has 16 residues. V shed 5 bases and J 8 bases; nucleotides not matched to a gene: 9. Germline loops: CDR1 SEHNR, CDR2 FQNEAQ (reference sequence). The CDR3 nucleotides read TGTGCCAGCAGCGTTCCGGGACTAGCGGGATCTGATGAGCAGTTCTTC. Translation gives CASSVPGLAGSDEQFF.

The chain uses TRBV19 and TRBJ1-1; D is perhaps TRBD1 (5 bases). The CDR3 consists of 16 residues. From germline, CDR1 is LNHDA and CDR2 SQIVND (reference sequence). V was clipped by 6 bases and J by 2 bases, with 19 bases between them. This CDR3 is CASSSHLSGFNTEAFF. The CDR3 bases are TGTGCCAGTAGCTCACACCTGTCAGGGTTTAACACTGAAGCTTTCTTT.

The chain links TRBV12-3 or TRBV12-4 to TRBJ1-6; 7 bases agree with TRBD1. The length of the CDR3 is 13 residues. Trimming at V came to 7 bases and at J to 7 bases, leaving 4 bases not matched to a gene. The CDR3 spells CASTIQGNSPLHF. DNA for the CDR3: TGTGCCAGCACCATACAGGGGAATTCACCCCTCCACTTT.